The 21 T cell receptor beta chains below all came from one sample that was sequenced in a study of blood T cell repertoires in COVID-19. Here immunoSEQ multiplex PCR was the method, and the copy in TCRdb shows in-frame clones only, minus some. This table has about 160,000 clones, over 75% appearing once. Sequencing input: peripheral blood. These receptors originate from a human donor in a cohort sampled during active COVID-19.

V gene TRBV24-1 combines with J gene TRBJ2-3, with no clear D. V lost 4 bases, J lost 9 bases, and 13 bases lay in between. The CDR3 is made up of 13 amino acids. The V gene's germline CDR1 is KGHDR and CDR2 SFDVKD. The CDR3 nucleotides read TGTGCCACCAGTGACACCAACGGTGTGACGCAGTATTTT. Encoded protein: CATSDTNGVTQYF.

V and J are TRBV6-5 and TRBJ2-2; D may be TRBD1 (6 bases). CDR1 and CDR2 from the germline V gene are MNHEY and SVGAGI. The CDR3 is 14 amino acids. Trimming took 6 bases from V and 4 from J, leaving 12 bases between them. DNA of the CDR3: TGTGCCAGCAGACTCCGAGGGGGCACCGGGGAGCTGTTTTTT. Translation gives CASRLRGGTGELFF.

The rearrangement links TRBV29-1 to TRBJ2-7; maybe TRBD1 (6 bases). CDR3 length: 15 residues. V lost 2 bases, J lost 2 bases, and 16 bases lay in between. CDR1 SQVTM and CDR2 ANQGSEA come from the germline V gene. The CDR3 spells CSVEIRGDTTYEQYF. CDR3 nucleotides: TGCAGCGTTGAAATTCGTGGGGACACCACCTACGAGCAGTACTTC.

In its sample, this clone was seen a few times. The chain is built from TRBV10-3 and TRBJ1-6, with 9 bases matching TRBD1. J lost 6 bases, V lost 9 bases, and 12 bases had no gene match. The CDR3 has 16 amino acids. From germline, CDR1 is ENHRY and CDR2 SYGVKD. The CDR3 loop is CAIGDRGISLNSPLHF. CDR3 coding DNA: TGTGCCATTGGCGACAGGGGGATCTCTCTTAATTCACCCCTCCACTTT.

V usage is TRBV6-2 or TRBV6-3 and J usage is TRBJ1-2; D is uncertain. Germline V gives CDR1 MNHEY, CDR2 SVGEGT. The length of the CDR3 is 13 residues. V shed 4 bases and J shed 7 bases, with 13 bases lying between them. CDR3 DNA sequence: TGTGCCAGCAGTTCCCTGGGAGGAGGTGGCTACACCTTC. This sequence encodes CASSSLGGGGYTF.

The sample holds a few counts of this clone. V is TRBV2 and J is TRBJ2-3, with D possibly TRBD1 on 5 matching bases. The V end was cut by 9 bases, the J end by 4 bases, with 11 bases between. This CDR3 has 12 amino acids. CDR1 and CDR2 (germline): SNHLY, FYNNEI. The CDR3 spells CARQDGADTQYF. The CDR3 DNA reads as TGTGCCAGACAGGATGGGGCAGATACGCAGTATTTT.

The CDR3 loop is CASSLTTDGTYEQYF. CDR3 sequence (DNA): TGCGCCAGCAGCCTAACCACGGACGGGACCTACGAGCAGTACTTC. The chain combines TRBV4-3 with TRBJ2-7; tentatively, D is TRBD2 (5 bases). The CDR3 is made up of 15 amino acids. Trimming took 4 bases from V and 2 from J, leaving 15 bases between them. Germline lookup yields CDR1 LGHNA and CDR2 YSLEER.

The chain carries TRBV21-1 and TRBJ1-3; the D segment call TRBD1 is taken from the table without a DNA check. TRBV21-1 is an annotated pseudogene. This CDR3 region has 16 residues. The CDR3 region has the DNA TGTGCCTCCCTGGGGACAGATCATTCCTCTGGAAACACCATATATTTT. This sequence encodes CASLGTDHSSGNTIYF.

The V and J genes are TRBV4-3 and TRBJ2-2, with 8 bases lining up with TRBD2. The CDR3 is 19 amino acids. V shed 0 bases, J shed 0 bases, and the junction held 9 bases outside the gene matches. Germline V gene sequence: CDR1 LGHNA, CDR2 YSLEER. CDR3 nucleotide sequence: TGCGCCAGCAGCCAAGATCTGGCTAGCGGGTCTTCGAACACCGGGGAGCTGTTTTTT. Translation gives CASSQDLASGSSNTGELFF.

This clone was picked up one time. The chain joins TRBV2 to TRBJ2-7; 13 bases are shared with TRBD2. The germline gives CDR1 SNHLY, CDR2 FYNNEI. Trimming cost V 5 bases and J 0 bases; bases outside gene matches: 4. The CDR3 covers 16 residues. The CDR3 sequence: CASSWTSGGGSYEQYF. In nucleotides, the CDR3 is TGTGCCAGCAGTTGGACTAGCGGGGGAGGCTCCTACGAGCAGTACTTC.

The chain has TRBV5-1 and TRBJ2-7, with a weak D call TRBD2 (6 bases). The length of the CDR3 is 15 residues. Germline CDR1 and CDR2: SGHRS and YFSETQ. V was clipped by 0 bases and J by 3 bases, with 13 bases between them. In nucleotides, the CDR3 is TGCGCCAGCAGCTTGGGGGCCACCGGGAGCTACGAGCAGTACTTC. Encoded protein: CASSLGATGSYEQYF.

The chain uses TRBV9 and TRBJ1-6; 9 bases fit TRBD1. The CDR3 is made up of 19 amino acids. After removal of 4 bases from V and 10 bases from J, the junction contained 21 bases not matched to a gene. The germline gives CDR1 SGDLS, CDR2 YYNGEE. The CDR3 here is CASSHRPRDRDIRVSPLHF. CDR3 in DNA: TGTGCCAGCAGCCACCGTCCGAGGGACAGGGACATAAGGGTCTCACCCCTCCACTTT.

The chain carries TRBV4-1 and TRBJ1-2; no clear D. Trimming removed 0 bases from V and 7 bases from J, with 12 bases in between. Germline CDR1 and CDR2: MGHRA and YSYEKL. The CDR3 runs 14 residues. CDR3 bases: TGCGCCAGCAGCCAAGATCGATATGGGCCTGGCTACACCTTC. It codes for CASSQDRYGPGYTF.

The chain links TRBV10-3 to TRBJ1-2, with 7 positions matching TRBD1. V lost 6 bases, J lost 0 bases, and 16 bases stayed unmatched. This CDR3 spans 18 amino acids. CDR1 and CDR2 (germline): ENHRY, SYGVKD. CDR3 region: CAISGRTGNLLANYGYTF. DNA for the CDR3: TGTGCCATCAGCGGACGGACAGGCAACTTACTAGCTAACTATGGCTACACCTTC.

V gene TRBV27 combines with J gene TRBJ2-7; D is perhaps TRBD1 (5 bases). Germline CDR1 reads MNHEY; CDR2 reads SMNVEV (reference sequence). The V gene lost 6 bases and the J gene lost 3 bases, with 39 bases spanning the gap. The CDR3 is made up of 22 amino acids. The CDR3 is CASSQNERAGSPHYELCYEQYF. The CDR3 DNA reads TGTGCCAGCAGCCAGAACGAAAGGGCAGGGTCCCCTCACTACGAGCTCTGCTACGAGCAGTACTTC.

The chain couples TRBV19 to TRBJ1-6; 8 nucleotides match TRBD1. The CDR3 extends over 17 amino acids. Losses at the gene ends were 3 bases for V and 6 bases for J; bases not matched to a gene: 10. In germline, CDR1 is LNHDA, CDR2 SQIVND (reference sequence). CDR3 coding DNA: TGTGCCAGTAGTATGCCCGTGGAGGACAGGGTTAATTCACCCCTCCACTTT. The encoded protein is CASSMPVEDRVNSPLHF. The complete variable domain, with remaining parts taken from reference TRBV19 and TRBJ1-6, reads DGGITQSPKYLFRKEGQNVTLSCEQNLNHDAMYWYRQDPGQGLRLIYYSQIVNDFQKGDIAEGYSVSREKKESFPLTVTSAQKNPTAFYLCASSMPVEDRVNSPLHFGNGTRLTVT.

This clone was found many times. The V and J genes are TRBV24-1 and TRBJ1-1, with D tentatively TRBD1 (6 bases). Germline CDR1 reads KGHDR; CDR2 reads SFDVKD. The CDR3 contains 15 residues. V shed 4 bases and J shed 5 bases, with 16 bases lying between them. CDR3 nucleotides: TGTGCCACCAGTGAGGGTACGGGGGGCCGGACTGAAGCTTTCTTT. This translates into CATSEGTGGRTEAFF.

This clone has more than one count but fewer than ten. The chain employs TRBV11-2 and TRBJ2-7, with a possible D match to TRBD1 (5 bases). Germline assignment: CDR1 SGHAT and CDR2 FQNNGV. This CDR3 is 16 amino acids long. The V end lost 3 bases, the J end lost 5 bases, and 20 bases lay between the germline ends. The CDR3 reads CASSFPTAGKSDEQYF. In DNA form, the CDR3 reads TGTGCCAGCAGCTTTCCCACCGCAGGGAAATCGGACGAGCAGTACTTC.

V usage is TRBV9 and J usage is TRBJ1-2; tentatively, D is TRBD1 (6 bases). The V end was cut by 6 bases, the J end by 0 bases, with 18 bases between. The CDR3 runs 16 residues. CDR1 SGDLS and CDR2 YYNGEE come from the germline V gene. The CDR3 region has the DNA TGTGCCAGCACCCTAAGCTGGGACACAGCTAACTATGGCTACACCTTC. Translated, it gives CASTLSWDTANYGYTF.

The V call is TRBV5-6, the J call TRBJ1-1; TRBD1 matches 7 bases. This CDR3 region has 14 residues. V was pared by 4 bases and J by 1 base, with 4 bases of the junction left unmatched. Germline lookup yields CDR1 SGHDT and CDR2 YYEEEE. DNA for the CDR3: TGTGCCAGCAGCGCCCCAGGGGGGAACACTGAAGCTTTCTTT. It codes for CASSAPGGNTEAFF.

This clone has only a few counts. The chain couples TRBV5-6 to TRBJ2-3; 13 bases match TRBD2. CDR3 length: 17 amino acids. V lost 2 bases, J lost 2 bases, and 5 bases stayed unmatched. Germline CDR1 SGHDT, CDR2 YYEEEE. The CDR3 loop is CASSLILAGGYTDTQYF. CDR3 bases: TGTGCCAGCAGCTTAATACTAGCGGGGGGGTACACAGATACGCAGTATTTT.